This T cell receptor beta chain originates from a study of T cell responses to AZD1222 COVID-19 vaccine. Generated by immunoSEQ multiplex PCR, the TCRdb table keeps only in-frame clones and is missing some. Of approximately 150,000 clones in the sample, about 92% were seen once. Germline CDR1 is SNHLY and CDR2 is FYNNEI. The J segment lost 9 bases and the V segment lost 6 bases, leaving 11 bases of the junction unmatched. The CDR3 spans 14 residues. Regarding the study as a whole: Among AZD1222 vaccinees, only six were seropositive at baseline. Among the donors, most were white British and more were female, and clonal diversity was possibly underestimated.

Turning to this clone: Its antigen is undetermined.

The clonotype comes from an adult in good health. This chain connects TRBV2 to TRBJ2-1, with TRBD1 matching over 7 bases. Material: peripheral blood, obtained on day 0 of AZD1222 vaccination. CDR3 residues: CASSGTDVSSEQFF. The CDR3 coding sequence is TGTGCCAGCAGCGGGACAGATGTCTCGAGTGAGCAGTTCTTC. The full variable domain, its missing parts supplied by reference TRBV2 and TRBJ2-1, is EPEVTQTPSHQVTQMGQEVILRCVPISNHLYFYWYRQILGQKVEFLVSFYNNEISEKSEIFDDQFSVERPDGSNFTLKIRSTKLEDSAMYFCASSGTDVSSEQFFGPGTRLTVL.